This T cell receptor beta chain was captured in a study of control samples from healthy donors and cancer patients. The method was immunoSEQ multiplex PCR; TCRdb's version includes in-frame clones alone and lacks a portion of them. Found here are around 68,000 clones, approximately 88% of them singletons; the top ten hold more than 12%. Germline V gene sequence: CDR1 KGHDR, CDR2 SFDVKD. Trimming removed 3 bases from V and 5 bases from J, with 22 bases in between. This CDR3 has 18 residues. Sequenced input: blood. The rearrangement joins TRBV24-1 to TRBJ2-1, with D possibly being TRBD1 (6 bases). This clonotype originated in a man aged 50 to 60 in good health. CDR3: CATSDVPQTGSGNNEQFF. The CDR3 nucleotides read TGTGCCACCAGTGATGTACCCCAAACAGGGAGTGGAAACAATGAGCAGTTCTTC.